Shown below are 24 T cell receptor beta chains from a single sample sequenced in a study of T cell repertoires in cytomegalovirus infection (dated by TCRdb to about 2019). TCRdb names Illumina HiSeq 1500 as the instrument used. The public reads were reprocessed in TCRdb via fastp at Q25 and MiXCR, keeping in-frame beta chains. CDR3 protein sequences are deduplicated, and each keeps its most common genes and DNA. Here the sample has fewer than 550,000 distinct CDR3 sequences; about 26% occur a single time. Clones ranked in the top ten supply around 13% of the sample. The specimen sequenced was PBMCs. Receptor source: a human donor in good health (CMV status not recorded). Some clones in this sample may be carry-over from other donors' samples.

This clonotype has at least ten counts. This chain joins TRBV7-8 and TRBJ1-2; possible D gene TRBD1, 5 bases. There are 14 residues in the CDR3. CDR1 SGHVS and CDR2 FQNEAQ come from the germline V gene. V lost 6 bases to trimming and J lost 3 bases, with 14 bases between them. The CDR3 is CASRPSGGYYGYTF. CDR3 DNA: TGTGCCAGCAGGCCCTCGGGGGGGTACTATGGCTACACCTTC.

In this sample, this clonotype turned up a few times. The rearrangement links TRBV30 to TRBJ2-1; D is possibly TRBD2 (5 bases). The ends were cut back, 0 bases at V and 9 bases at J, with 6 bases in the middle. The CDR3 runs to 11 residues. Germline CDR1 and CDR2: GTSNPN and SVGIG (reference sequence). In DNA form, the CDR3 reads TGTGCCTGGAGTGTAACTAGTGAGCAGTTCTTC. Translating it yields CAWSVTSEQFF.

This clonotype turned up a few times. The chain joins TRBV20-1 to TRBJ2-1; 7 positions match TRBD2. V lost 5 bases, J lost 5 bases, and 6 bases stayed unmatched. Germline V gene lookup returns CDR1 DFQATT and CDR2 SNEGSKA (reference sequence). This CDR3 contains 13 residues. CDR3 DNA: TGCAGTGCTCCCCGGGACTACGACAATGAGCAGTTCTTC. It yields the protein CSAPRDYDNEQFF.

V is TRBV19 and J is TRBJ2-5; the match to TRBD2 covers 11 bases. Germline loops: CDR1 LNHDA, CDR2 SQIVND (reference sequence). J was trimmed by 1 base and V by 3 bases; bases with no gene match: 7. The CDR3 is 17 residues long. Here the CDR3 DNA reads TGTGCCAGTAGTATCGGACTAGCGGGCATAGGCCAAGAGACCCAGTACTTC. It encodes CASSIGLAGIGQETQYF. Drawing the rest from reference TRBV19 and TRBJ2-5, the complete variable domain is DGGITQSPKYLFRKEGQNVTLSCEQNLNHDAMYWYRQDPGQGLRLIYYSQIVNDFQKGDIAEGYSVSREKKESFPLTVTSAQKNPTAFYLCASSIGLAGIGQETQYFGPGTRLLVL.

This clonotype was observed a few times. This chain uses TRBV7-8 with TRBJ1-3; possible D gene TRBD1, 5 bases. Deletions cut 0 bases from V and 2 bases from J, with 11 bases between. Germline V gene sequence: CDR1 SGHVS, CDR2 FQNEAQ. The CDR3 is 16 residues long. CDR3 DNA sequence: TGTGCCAGCAGCTTAGCTTTAGGGACGGCTGGAAACACCATATATTTT. Translation gives CASSLALGTAGNTIYF. Filled out from reference TRBV7-8 and TRBJ1-3, the complete variable domain reads GAGVSQSPRYKVAKRGQDVALRCDPISGHVSLFWYQQALGQGPEFLTYFQNEAQLDKSGLPSDRFFAERPEGSVSTLKIQRTQQEDSAVYLCASSLALGTAGNTIYFGEGSWLTVV.

V usage is TRBV4-1 and J usage is TRBJ1-2; D remains unclear. The germline V gene has CDR1 MGHRA and CDR2 YSYEKL. Trimming cost V 1 base and J 8 bases, with 14 bases left between them. The CDR3 extends over 14 amino acids. The CDR3: CASSQVRAQKGYTF. CDR3 sequence (DNA): TGCGCCAGCAGCCAAGTACGGGCACAAAAGGGCTACACCTTC.

The V and J genes are TRBV7-9 and TRBJ2-1; no definite D call. V was clipped by 1 base and J by 5 bases, with 9 bases between them. The germline CDR1 and CDR2 sequences are SEHNR and FQNEAQ (reference sequence). CDR3 length: 14 amino acids. The CDR3 sequence is CASSLGVANNEQFF. The CDR3 DNA reads as TGTGCCAGCAGCTTAGGGGTCGCCAACAATGAGCAGTTCTTC.

The chain is built from TRBV30 and TRBJ2-3, with a tentative D call TRBD2 (6 bases). CDR1 is GTSNPN, CDR2 SVGIG, per germline (reference sequence). With 0 bases removed from V and 2 bases from J, the gap between germline ends came to 12 bases. This CDR3 contains 15 residues. The CDR3 DNA reads as TGTGCCTGGAGTGTACTAGCAGGACCCACAGATACGCAGTATTTT. Residues: CAWSVLAGPTDTQYF.

This sequence joins TRBV7-3 and TRBJ1-5; D perhaps matches TRBD1 (5 bases). The CDR3 spans 13 residues. The V end was cut by 5 bases, the J end by 8 bases, with 13 bases between. CDR1 is SGHTA, CDR2 FQGTGA, per germline. The CDR3 reads CASSPTGLEPQHF. DNA for the CDR3: TGTGCCAGCAGCCCCACAGGATTGGAGCCCCAGCATTTT.

The chain has TRBV7-2 and TRBJ2-7; 8 bases line up with TRBD2. Germline trimming cut 5 bases from V and 5 bases from J; bases unmatched to any gene: 14. CDR3 length: 16 amino acids. CDR1 and CDR2 from the germline V gene are SGHTA and FQGNSA. The CDR3 DNA is TGTGCCAGCAGCCCCCTGGCGGGAGGTTGGTACGACGAGCAGTACTTC. It translates to CASSPLAGGWYDEQYF.

The chain is built from TRBV29-1 and TRBJ1-2, with 7 bases identical to TRBD1. Germline V gene lookup returns CDR1 SQVTM and CDR2 ANQGSEA. The V and J ends lost 6 bases and 4 bases, in that order; junction bases with no gene match: 8. The length of the CDR3 is 13 residues. CDR3 region: CSVLTGPGYGYTF. The CDR3 DNA reads TGCAGCGTCTTGACAGGGCCAGGCTATGGCTACACCTTC.

This clonotype was detected only a few times. The rearrangement joins TRBV12-5 to TRBJ2-1; D may match TRBD1 or TRBD2 (5 bases each). The ends were cut back, 5 bases at V and 5 bases at J, with 13 bases in the middle. Germline assignment: CDR1 LGHNT and CDR2 FRNRAP. This CDR3 comprises 14 residues. CDR3 bases: TGTGCTAGTGGTGACTCCGGGACCCACAATGAGCAGTTCTTC. Amino acids: CASGDSGTHNEQFF.

The chain has TRBV4-1 and TRBJ2-1; the D gene is possibly TRBD1 (6 bases). The CDR3 contains 14 residues. The germline gives CDR1 MGHRA, CDR2 YSYEKL. V gave up 3 bases and J gave up 9 bases, with 15 bases separating them. The CDR3 DNA follows: TGCGCCAGCAGCCAGGGGGCCAGCCGAGGTGAGCAGTTCTTC. It translates to CASSQGASRGEQFF.

The chain employs TRBV24-1 and TRBJ1-1, with 10 bases aligning to TRBD1. V was pared by 9 bases and J by 3 bases, with 6 bases of the junction left unmatched. Germline CDR1 reads KGHDR; CDR2 reads SFDVKD. CDR3 size: 14 residues. Here the CDR3 DNA reads TGTGCCACCCGACAGGGGGCGAGGGACACTGAAGCTTTCTTT. The encoded protein is CATRQGARDTEAFF.

This clonotype showed up just a few times. The rearrangement uses TRBV6-5 and TRBJ1-3, with 10 bases aligning to TRBD1. CDR3 size: 15 residues. From germline, CDR1 is MNHEY and CDR2 SVGAGI. J was trimmed by 4 bases and V by 7 bases; bases with no gene match: 7. The CDR3 bases are TGTGCCAGCACCCGGACAGGGGGATCGGGAAACACCATATATTTT. It translates to CASTRTGGSGNTIYF.

In DNA form, the CDR3 reads TGCAGTGCTAGGGCCCTGGGATACGAAGAGCAGTACTTC. Encoded protein: CSARALGYEEQYF. The chain recombines TRBV20-1 with TRBJ2-7; D unclear. The V end lost 3 bases, the J end lost 7 bases, and 16 bases lay between the germline ends. The germline gives CDR1 DFQATT, CDR2 SNEGSKA (reference sequence). This CDR3 comprises 13 residues.

CDR3 nucleotide sequence: TGTGCCAGTAGTCAGGCCCGGGGCAGTAGCAACACAGATACGCAGTATTTT. This encodes CASSQARGSSNTDTQYF. The genes are TRBV19 and TRBJ2-3; perhaps D is TRBD1 or TRBD2 (5 bases each). There are 17 residues in the CDR3. V lost 5 bases and J lost 2, with 20 bases in between. In germline, CDR1 is LNHDA, CDR2 SQIVND (reference sequence). The full variable domain, its missing parts supplied by reference TRBV19 and TRBJ2-3, is DGGITQSPKYLFRKEGQNVTLSCEQNLNHDAMYWYRQDPGQGLRLIYYSQIVNDFQKGDIAEGYSVSREKKESFPLTVTSAQKNPTAFYLCASSQARGSSNTDTQYFGPGTRLTVL.

This clonotype was seen a few times. In nucleotides, the CDR3 is TGTGCCAGCAGCTTGAGTACTGGACAGCCCCAGCATTTT. Its translation is CASSLSTGQPQHF. The V gene is TRBV5-6, the J gene TRBJ1-5; unclear D gene. Germline assignment: CDR1 SGHDT and CDR2 YYEEEE. The CDR3 is 13 residues long. The V and J ends lost 1 base and 7 bases respectively, with 9 bases between them.

This clonotype was detected a few times. V and J are TRBV19 and TRBJ2-7; D is uncertain. With 5 bases removed from V and 5 bases from J, the gap between germline ends came to 16 bases. Germline CDR1 LNHDA, CDR2 SQIVND (reference sequence). The CDR3 extends over 14 amino acids. The CDR3 DNA reads as TGTGCCAGTAGTGTTGGCGCCTCCCTAGACGAGCAGTACTTC. Its translation: CASSVGASLDEQYF.

The chain has TRBV6-1 and TRBJ1-1; 10 positions match TRBD1. CDR1 and CDR2 from the germline V gene are MNHNS and SASEGT. V lost 3 bases to trimming and J lost 5 bases; unmatched junction nucleotides: 6. The CDR3 covers 15 residues. Here the CDR3 reads CASSDPDRGLTEAFF. The CDR3 DNA reads TGTGCCAGCAGTGACCCGGACAGGGGGTTGACTGAAGCTTTCTTT.

This clonotype has more than one count but fewer than ten. V is TRBV12-3 or TRBV12-4 and J is TRBJ1-5, with a possible D match to TRBD1 (6 bases). With 5 bases removed from V and 9 bases from J, the gap between germline ends came to 17 bases. This CDR3 contains 14 residues. The CDR3 sequence is CASSPTGPRGPQHF. CDR3 nucleotide sequence: TGTGCCAGCAGTCCGACAGGCCCCAGGGGGCCCCAGCATTTT.

This clonotype turned up a few times. V is TRBV5-4 and J is TRBJ1-1; TRBD1 might be the D (5 bases). Germline values: CDR1 SGHNT, CDR2 YYREEE (reference sequence). Trimming shortened V by 5 bases and J by 4 bases, and 9 bases separated the two germline ends. This CDR3 comprises 12 residues. The CDR3 spells CASSWDLTEAFF. CDR3 DNA sequence: TGTGCCAGCAGTTGGGACCTCACTGAAGCTTTCTTT.

There are a few counts of this clonotype. This chain uses TRBV10-3 with TRBJ2-1; 7 bases are a match to TRBD2. The V gene's germline CDR1 is ENHRY and CDR2 SYGVKD. This CDR3 contains 15 residues. Unmatched junction bases numbered 8, after V lost 4 bases and J lost 5 bases. CDR3 DNA sequence: TGTGCCATCAGTGCGGCGGGAGTGAGCGACAATGAGCAGTTCTTC. Amino acid sequence: CAISAAGVSDNEQFF.

This clonotype was found a few times. The chain links TRBV7-6 to TRBJ1-2, with D possibly matching TRBD1 (6 bases). Trimming removed 5 bases from V and 0 bases from J, with 13 bases in between. The CDR3 extends over 15 amino acids. Per the germline V gene, CDR1 is SGHVS and CDR2 is FNYEAQ. The CDR3 loop is CASSPGRGTNYGYTF. The CDR3, as DNA: TGTGCCAGCAGCCCCGGGAGGGGGACTAACTATGGCTACACCTTC.